This entry is about one T cell receptor (beta chain). What it binds is not known. The sample is drawn from a study of long-term antiretroviral therapy in people with HIV. Cryopreserved PBMC samples of roughly 0.85-11 million cells were used for DNA extraction. The CDR3 has 14 amino acids. CDR1 and CDR2 (germline): SEHNR, FQNEAQ (reference sequence). V gave up 5 bases and J gave up 3 bases, with 13 bases separating them. At survey level, the immunoSEQ assay was run in its v3.0 version. Sequencing was directed toward roughly 40,000-55,000 T-cell genomes in each sample. TCRdb's table, derived via immunoSEQ multiplex PCR, lists solely in-frame clones and lacks some. Here the sample spans some 22,000 clones, 70% to 90% being singletons. Study results and caveats: Compared with controls, HIV repertoires showed narrower CDR3 length ranges. Dominating the repertoire at all time points were the clones that expanded before ART.

The receptor's source is a man younger than 35 with HIV. The chain links TRBV7-9 to TRBJ2-5; D may be TRBD1 or TRBD2 (5 bases each). The sample in question was unsorted PBMCs, obtained roughly 4 years after starting antiretroviral therapy. DNA of the CDR3: TGTGCCAGCAGCCAAAGTGGGGGAAAAGAGACCCAGTACTTC. It is translated as CASSQSGGKETQYF.